The rows below give T cell receptor beta chains drawn from one sample of a study of blood T cells in healthy people across ages. TCRdb re-derived calls from the 5' RACE reads in MiXCR, one entry per CDR3 protein. The table records some 760,000 distinct CDR3 sequences, roughly 25% of them present only once. Separately, the same data were catalogued under a study of T cells of mothers and their children.

The specimen was blood. Receptors originate from a boy younger than 18 in good health. CDR3s include the opening cysteine and the closing phenylalanine or tryptophan. The order of the fields is clone size, V gene, J gene, D gene, CDR3 DNA, CDR3 protein. A D gene is named only where the DNA matches it firmly. Expanded clones get a size class; other rows say once, few or many, or leave the size out.

few,TRBV19,TRBJ1-3,TRBD1,TGTGCCACCCCGGACAGGAGTGGAAACACCATATATTTT,CATPDRSGNTIYF
many,TRBV5-6,TRBJ2-5,NA,TGTGCCAGCAGCTTGGGAGGACGATCGAAATATCGTCAGACCCAGTACTTC,CASSLGGRSKYRQTQYF
few,TRBV20-1,TRBJ2-4,NA,TGCAGTGCTAGGGACTTAGCCTCCGCCAAAAACATTCAGTACTTC,CSARDLASAKNIQYF
NA,TRBV2,TRBJ2-7,NA,TGTGCCAGCAGTACGACTAGTGCCGAGCAGTACTTC,CASSTTSAEQYF
few,TRBV4-1,TRBJ2-7,NA,TGCGCCAGCAGCCAAGATGGGGGAGCCCGAACCTACGAGCAGTACTTC,CASSQDGGARTYEQYF
few,TRBV7-8,TRBJ2-5,NA,TGTGCCAGCAGCGCCCAACAGGGGGGGTACCAAGAGACCCAGTACTTC,CASSAQQGGYQETQYF
NA,TRBV4-2,TRBJ1-5,NA,TGTGCCAGCAGCCAATCGATCTGGGGGTTGAATCAGCCCCAGCATTTT,CASSQSIWGLNQPQHF
NA,TRBV3-1,TRBJ2-4,TRBD2,TGTGCCAGCAGCCAAGATTGGCTAGCGGGGAAAAACATTCAGTACTTC,CASSQDWLAGKNIQYF
NA,TRBV10-2,TRBJ2-7,NA,TGCGCCAGCAGTGAGTGGAGGGGTTTTTACGAGCAGTACTTC,CASSEWRGFYEQYF
few,TRBV29-1,TRBJ2-7,TRBD1,TGCAGCGTGGAACGGACAGGGGCAGTGGGTGAGCAGTACTTC,CSVERTGAVGEQYF
NA,TRBV9,TRBJ2-5,NA,TGTGCCAGCAGCGTCAGGGGGGCGGGAGGACGCGAGACCCAGTACTTC,CASSVRGAGGRETQYF
NA,TRBV29-1,TRBJ1-1,NA,TGCAGCGTTGTGAACGGGAGGGACACTGAAGCTTTCTTT,CSVVNGRDTEAFF
NA,TRBV7-9,TRBJ1-2,TRBD1,TGTGCCAGCAGCTTCGGGGACAGGGGGAGTTTCGGTGGCTACACCTTC,CASSFGDRGSFGGYTF
few,TRBV20-1,TRBJ1-5,NA,TGCAGTGCTAGAGTTGCGGGAAGCAATCAGCCCCAGCATTTT,CSARVAGSNQPQHF
few,TRBV29-1,TRBJ2-7,TRBD1,TGCAGCGTTAAGGGGACAGGGTCCTACGAGCAGTACTTC,CSVKGTGSYEQYF
few,TRBV15,TRBJ2-1,NA,TGTGCCACCAGCAGAGATCGGGCAGATGAGCAGTTCTTC,CATSRDRADEQFF
few,TRBV7-2,TRBJ2-1,TRBD2,TGTGCCAGCAGCTTATTGCTCCTGCGGGCTAGCGGGGGGAACAATGAGCAGTTCTTC,CASSLLLLRASGGNNEQFF
few,TRBV10-3,TRBJ2-4,TRBD1,TGTGCCATCGGGACAGGGGGTGACATTCAGTACTTC,CAIGTGGDIQYF
NA,TRBV12-3/TRBV12-4,TRBJ2-2,NA,TGTGCCAGCATAGGGGAAGGGGGAGCGAACACCGGGGAGCTGTTTTTT,CASIGEGGANTGELFF
NA,TRBV27,TRBJ2-7,NA,TGTGCCAGCCCCGCATACAGAGAGCACTACGAGCAGTACTTC,CASPAYREHYEQYF
NA,TRBV3-1,TRBJ1-2,NA,TGTGCCAGCTGCCAAGAGTTGGGTCTTGGCTACACCTTC,CASCQELGLGYTF
NA,TRBV27,TRBJ2-1,NA,TGTGCCAGCAGTTTATCTTCCGGGGACTCCTACAATGAGCAGTTCTTC,CASSLSSGDSYNEQFF
NA,TRBV28,TRBJ2-1,TRBD2,TGTGCCAGCAGCGTAGCGGGAAACATTTACAATGAGCAGTTCTTC,CASSVAGNIYNEQFF
few,TRBV12-3/TRBV12-4,TRBJ1-5,TRBD1,TGTGCCAGCAGCCCCGGGACAGGAGGGGGCAATCAGCCCCAGCATTTT,CASSPGTGGGNQPQHF
NA,TRBV29-1,TRBJ2-7,TRBD1,TGCAGCGCCGCCGGGACAGGCTCCTACGAGCAGTACTTC,CSAAGTGSYEQYF
NA,TRBV24-1,TRBJ2-7,TRBD2,TGTGCCGGACGAACCCCGGGACTAGCGGGGAAGCAGTACTTC,CAGRTPGLAGKQYF